These 17 T cell receptor delta chains came from one sample sequenced in a study of γδ T cells in repeated Plasmodium falciparum infection. Gammadelta T cells were flow-sorted from PBMC into Vgamma9/Vdelta2+ and Vdelta2-negative populations for bulk analysis. TCRdb reran clone calling via CATT on the multiplex PCR reads. The sample gives tens of thousands of delta-chain clones, 1.5% to 2% of which show up once; approximately 15% is in the top ten. The sample was gamma-delta T cells from blood. All receptors derive from a pool of human donors (malaria-infected and uninfected, not separated).

In its sample, this clone was seen a few times. The protein recorded in TCRdb matches a much larger clone and deviates from this DNA's translation at residue 4, suggesting a read error; the protein here is obtained by translating the DNA. V and J are TRDV1 and TRDJ1, with D possibly matching TRDD3 (5 bases). V lost 8 bases, J lost 1 base, and 29 bases lay in between. Germline V gene lookup returns CDR1 TSWWSYY and CDR2 QGS. This CDR3 is built from 19 residues. CDR3 protein: CALRYLTRGPPGSTDKLIF. In DNA, the CDR3 is TGTGCTCTTAGGTACCTAACGAGGGGACCCCCCGGGAGCACCGATAAACTCATCTTT.

Turning to this clone: The translation of this DNA and the TCRdb protein of a much larger clone differ at residues 9 and 13, probably owing to a read error; the protein shown here is translated from the DNA. DNA for the CDR3: TGTGCTCTTGGGGACCCCGTGCCTCCCTGCGGTGGGCACACCGATAAACTCATCTTT. Its translation: CALGDPVPPCGGHTDKLIF. V gene TRDV1 combines with J gene TRDJ1; D uncertain. V lost 3 bases to trimming and J lost 0 bases, with 23 bases between them. The CDR3 has 19 residues. In germline, CDR1 is TSWWSYY, CDR2 QGS.

A remark on this clone: A much larger clone is a single base away; this may be a read error. The same CDR3 also results from other DNA sequences found in this sample. The chain joins TRDV1 to TRDJ1; TRDD3 might be the D (6 bases). The CDR3 extends over 20 amino acids. V lost 2 bases, J lost 1 base, and 26 bases lay in between. CDR1 TSWWSYY and CDR2 QGS come from the germline V gene. CDR3 coding DNA: TGTGCTCTTGGGGAAGGGCTTGGTCCTCCTGATCTGGGGCGCACCGATAAACTCATCTTT. Amino acids: CALGEGLGPPDLGRTDKLIF.

In regard to this clone: TCRdb pairs this DNA with a much larger clone's protein that differs at residue 3, likely a read error; the protein shown was translated from the DNA. The chain is built from TRDV1 and TRDJ1; TRDD2 matches 8 bases. Germline lookup yields CDR1 TSWWSYY and CDR2 QGS. The CDR3 runs 23 residues. The CDR3: CAPGEFRRPSYRVGLLYTDKLIF. DNA of the CDR3: TGTGCTCCTGGGGAATTCCGGCGGCCTTCCTATCGTGTCGGGCTACTCTACACCGATAAACTCATCTTT.

Ten or more counts support this clone. TCRdb shows a much larger clone's protein in place of this DNA's translation, and the two differ at residue 4, likely through a read error; the protein shown is translated from the DNA. J is TRDJ1 and V is TRDV1, with TRDD3 matching over 8 bases. Matching the DNA to germline supplied the J gene, which TCRdb does not give. In germline, CDR1 is TSWWSYY, CDR2 QGS. With 8 bases clipped from V and 0 bases from J, the junction kept 14 bases outside the gene matches. The CDR3 totals 17 residues. DNA of the CDR3: TGTGCTCTTAGCTGGGGGAACACCCTTCAGTACACCGATAAACTCATCTTT. Encoded protein: CALSWGNTLQYTDKLIF.

In its sample, this clone was seen a few times. Compared with germline, one end of the junction differs, possibly owing to a read error. The gene calls are TRDV2 and TRDJ1; D gene unclear. As TCRdb names no J gene, one was assigned here on the basis of a DNA match to germline. This CDR3 contains 9 residues. Germline assignment: CDR1 GEAIGNYY and CDR2 EKD. The DNA for the CDR3 is TGCGCAAGCACCGATAAACTCATCTTT. Protein product: CASTDKLIF.

In regard to this clone: The protein in TCRdb stems from a much larger clone and differs at residue 8 from this DNA's translation, likely a read error; here the protein is translated from the DNA. Other DNA sequences within the sample encode an identical CDR3. CDR3 in DNA: TGTGCTCTTGGGGGATCTTTCCGGGGGAGGTCCGATAAACTCATCTTT. Translating gives CALGGSFRGRSDKLIF. The chain links TRDV1 to TRDJ1; D might be TRDD3 (6 bases). The CDR3 is made up of 16 amino acids. The V gene lost 4 bases and the J gene lost 3 bases, with 18 bases spanning the gap. Germline CDR1 is TSWWSYY and CDR2 is QGS.

In this sample, this clone is medium-sized. Additional DNA sequences in this sample encode the identical CDR3. The J gene is TRDJ1, the V gene TRDV3; a weak D match, TRDD3 (5 bases). Trimming removed 2 bases from V and 4 bases from J, with 17 bases in between. CDR1 is TVYSNPD and CDR2 is GDNSRS in the germline V gene (reference sequence). The CDR3 is 14 residues long. The CDR3 sequence is CAFHDPIWGDKLIF. As DNA, the CDR3 is TGTGCCTTTCACGACCCGATTTGGGGCGATAAACTCATCTTT. Full variable domain (remainder filled in from reference TRDV3 and TRDJ1): CDKVTQSSPDQTVASGSEVVLLCTYDTVYSNPDLFWYRIRPDYSFQFVFYGDNSRSEGADFTQGRFSVKHILTQKAFHLVISPVRTEDSATYYCAFHDPIWGDKLIFGKGTRVTVEP.

A note on this clone: For this DNA, TCRdb reports the protein of a much larger clone, which diverges at residue 15, most likely from a read error; the protein presented here is translated directly from the DNA. This chain joins TRDV1 and TRDJ1, with D possibly TRDD3 on 5 matching bases. The CDR3 runs 20 residues. Germline CDR1 reads TSWWSYY; CDR2 reads QGS. Trimming removed 2 bases at V and 4 bases at J, with 29 bases between. The CDR3, as DNA: TGTGCTCTTGGGGAAAAAAGGCGAGTCTGTAAATGGATATACATCGATAAACTCATCTTT. As protein: CALGEKRRVCKWIYIDKLIF.

Points on this clone: Since a far larger clone is one base different, this is likely a read error. The same CDR3 is also encoded by other DNA sequences in this sample. The chain carries TRDV2 and TRDJ1; TRDD3 aligns across 8 bases. The J gene, absent from TCRdb, was called here by matching the DNA to germline. The germline CDR1 and CDR2 sequences are GEAIGNYY and EKD. The CDR3 extends over 20 amino acids. The CDR3 here is CACDIDRPRGDRKYTDKLIF. The CDR3 DNA reads as TGTGCCTGCGACATTGACCGGCCTCGGGGGGATAGAAAGTACACCGATAAACTCATCTTT.

Note on this clone: The TCRdb record carries a much larger clone's protein, which differs from this DNA's translation at residue 14; a read error is the likely cause, and the protein listed here is the DNA translation. The chain carries TRDV1 and TRDJ1, with D possibly being TRDD2 (8 bases). TCRdb is silent on the J gene; assignment here came from matching the DNA to germline. V was cut by 1 base and J by 4 bases, with 31 bases left in between. CDR1 is TSWWSYY and CDR2 is QGS in the germline V gene. The CDR3 covers 21 residues. The CDR3 reads CALGEPASYVVLGGTLDKLIF. The CDR3 DNA sequence: TGTGCTCTTGGGGAACCGGCTTCCTACGTTGTGCTGGGGGGTACGCTCGATAAACTCATCTTT.

This clone was detected many times. A much larger clone lies a single base off, so this may be a read error. Other DNA sequences in this sample translate to the same CDR3. The chain links TRDV1 to TRDJ1; no clear D. The CDR3 runs to 15 residues. Trimming left V 0 bases short and J 5 bases short, with 13 bases between. The germline V gene has CDR1 TSWWSYY and CDR2 QGS. The CDR3, as DNA: TGTGCTCTTGGGGAACTGAGGCCGGGCCCGGATAAACTCATCTTT. Protein: CALGELRPGPDKLIF.

This chain joins TRDV1 and TRDJ3; TRDD3 agrees at 8 bases. As TCRdb names no J gene, one was assigned here on the basis of a DNA match to germline. In germline, CDR1 is TSWWSYY, CDR2 QGS. The CDR3 extends over 19 amino acids. With V trimmed by 3 bases and J by 6 bases, 13 bases remained unmatched. The CDR3 DNA reads TGTGCTCTTGGGGACGCCTTGTGGGGGGATAAGAAGGACACCCGACAGATGTTTTTC. It translates to CALGDALWGDKKDTRQMFF.

Comment on this clone: The protein TCRdb lists belongs to a much larger clone and differs from this DNA's translation at residue 21, which points to a read error; the protein shown is made from the DNA. This rearrangement joins TRDV1 to TRDJ1, with 7 nucleotides matching TRDD3. The J gene was not available in TCRdb and was assigned here by matching the DNA to germline segments. The CDR3 runs 24 residues. Germline loops: CDR1 TSWWSYY, CDR2 QGS. CDR3 sequence (DNA): TGTGCTCTTGGGGAAGGGGAAGGAACGGTCATTCCAGTACTGGGGATTGCCTGCACCGATAGACTCATCTTT. This gives the protein CALGEGEGTVIPVLGIACTDRLIF.

Ten or more counts support this clone. The protein given by TCRdb reflects a much larger clone and differs at residue 15 from this DNA's translation, likely from a read error; the protein shown is the DNA's translation. V usage is TRDV1 and J usage is TRDJ1, with D perhaps TRDD3 (6 bases). The CDR3 spans 18 residues. CDR1 and CDR2 from the germline V gene are TSWWSYY and QGS. As DNA, the CDR3 is TGTGCTCTTGGGAAAATAAGTGGGGGGTGGCGGTACACCGATAGACTCATCTTT. This translates into CALGKISGGWRYTDRLIF.

In its sample, this clone was seen many times. TCRdb's protein for this DNA is that of a much larger clone and differs from the translation at residue 7, likely a read error; the protein shown is the DNA translation. The genes are TRDV1 and TRDJ1; maybe TRDD2 (5 bases). Per the germline V gene, CDR1 is TSWWSYY and CDR2 is QGS. CDR3 size: 16 residues. V was clipped by 8 bases and J by 0 bases, with 19 bases between them. The CDR3 loop is CALRKFLVSYTDKLIF. The CDR3 DNA reads TGTGCTCTTAGAAAGTTCCTCGTCTCGTACACCGATAAACTCATCTTT.

This clone is medium-sized by share. Other DNA sequences from this sample encode an identical CDR3 as well. The chain links TRDV1 to TRDJ1; no clear D. This CDR3 spans 18 amino acids. The germline gives CDR1 TSWWSYY, CDR2 QGS. V lost 2 bases, J lost 0 bases, and 19 bases lay in between. The CDR3, as DNA: TGTGCTCTTGGGGAAACGGGAACGGTCGTACAAAACACCGATAAACTCATCTTT. Its translation is CALGETGTVVQNTDKLIF.